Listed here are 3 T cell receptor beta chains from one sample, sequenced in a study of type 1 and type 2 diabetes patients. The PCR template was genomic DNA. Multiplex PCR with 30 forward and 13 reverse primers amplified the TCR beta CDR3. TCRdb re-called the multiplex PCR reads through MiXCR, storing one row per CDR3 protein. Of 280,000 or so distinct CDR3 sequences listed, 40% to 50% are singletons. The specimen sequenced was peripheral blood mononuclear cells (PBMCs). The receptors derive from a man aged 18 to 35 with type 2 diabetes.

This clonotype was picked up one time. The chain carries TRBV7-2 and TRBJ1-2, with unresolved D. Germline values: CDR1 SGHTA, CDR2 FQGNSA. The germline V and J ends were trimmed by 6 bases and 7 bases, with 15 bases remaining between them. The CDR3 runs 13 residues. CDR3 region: CASSLSGSRGYTF. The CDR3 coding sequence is TGTGCCAGCAGTTTAAGCGGGAGCCGTGGCTACACCTTC.

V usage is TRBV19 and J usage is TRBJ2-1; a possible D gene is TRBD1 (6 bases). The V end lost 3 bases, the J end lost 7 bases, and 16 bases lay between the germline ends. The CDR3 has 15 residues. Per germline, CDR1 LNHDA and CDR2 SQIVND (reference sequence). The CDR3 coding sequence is TGTGCCAGTAGTATGGTTAACAGGGTAGAAAATGAGCAGTTCTTC. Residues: CASSMVNRVENEQFF.

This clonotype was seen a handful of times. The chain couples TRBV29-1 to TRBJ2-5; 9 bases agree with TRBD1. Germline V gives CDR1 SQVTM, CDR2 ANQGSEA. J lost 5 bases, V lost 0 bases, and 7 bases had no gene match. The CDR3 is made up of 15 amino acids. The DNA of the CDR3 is TGCAGCGTTGAAGATCCATACAGGGGGCGGGAGACCCAGTACTTC. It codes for CSVEDPYRGRETQYF.